The rows below give T cell receptor beta chains drawn from one sample of a study of T-cell reconstitution after alpha-beta-depleted transplantation in children. TCRdb processed the PCR reads anew with MiXCR; each CDR3 protein has one entry. The data contain 420,000 or so distinct CDR3 sequences, approximately 10% of them seen just once; the ten biggest clones take up 4.5% to 7%. Sequenced here: PBMCs from the stem cell graft donor, sampled from the stem cell graft. The receptors were sampled from a human donor who donated a stem cell graft to a child with acute myeloid leukemia. CDR3s include the opening cysteine and the closing phenylalanine or tryptophan. D genes are given only for firm matches. Not every row has a clone size; where given, it reads once, few, many or a size class.

V	size	D	J	CDR3	DNA
TRBV20-1	many	-	TRBJ2-3	CSARVTDTQYF	TGCAGTGCTAGAGTTACAGATACGCAGTATTTT
TRBV29-1	-	-	TRBJ2-3	CSVVNGLQATDTQYF	TGCAGCGTTGTAAACGGCCTGCAGGCTACAGATACGCAGTATTTT
TRBV12-3/TRBV12-4	-	-	TRBJ1-4	CASSFAGGKLFF	TGTGCCAGCAGTTTTGCAGGAGGCAAACTGTTTTTT
TRBV7-2	many	TRBD2	TRBJ2-5	CASSPSGGAQETQYF	TGTGCCAGCAGCCCTAGCGGGGGGGCGCAAGAGACCCAGTACTTC
TRBV20-1	-	TRBD2	TRBJ2-2	CSANSGRGTGELFF	TGCAGTGCTAATAGCGGGAGGGGAACCGGGGAGCTGTTTTTT
TRBV20-1	-	TRBD1	TRBJ2-3	CSAGDRVFTDTQYF	TGCAGTGCCGGGGACAGGGTCTTCACAGATACGCAGTATTTT
TRBV29-1	many	-	TRBJ2-3	CSVVIGRRTDTQYF	TGCAGCGTTGTAATCGGGAGACGCACAGATACGCAGTATTTT
TRBV5-1	few	-	TRBJ1-4	CASSQSDVTNEKLFF	TGCGCCAGTTCTCAATCGGATGTGACTAATGAAAAACTGTTTTTT
TRBV6-5	many	-	TRBJ2-5	CASSYEPGQETQYF	TGTGCCAGCAGTTACGAGCCGGGCCAAGAGACCCAGTACTTC
TRBV5-1	few	TRBD1	TRBJ1-5	CASSPGQGFQPQHF	TGCGCCAGCAGCCCGGGACAGGGGTTCCAGCCCCAGCATTTT
TRBV28	many	-	TRBJ2-3	CASSLTGADTQYF	TGTGCCAGCAGTTTAACGGGAGCAGATACGCAGTATTTT
TRBV20-1	many	-	TRBJ2-2	CSAARRNRGDTGELFF	TGCAGTGCCGCCCGGAGAAACCGAGGGGACACCGGGGAGCTGTTTTTT
TRBV7-6	many	TRBD2	TRBJ2-3	CASSRSGGGADTQYF	TGTGCCAGCAGCCGCAGCGGGGGGGGTGCAGATACGCAGTATTTT
TRBV12-3/TRBV12-4	-	TRBD2	TRBJ2-1	CAITLPAGGPYYNEQFF	TGTGCCATCACCCTGCCGGCGGGAGGCCCCTACTACAATGAGCAGTTCTTC
TRBV4-1	-	-	TRBJ2-2	CASSPQLGLNTGELFF	TGCGCCAGCAGCCCTCAGCTTGGCCTGAACACCGGGGAGCTGTTTTTT
TRBV11-2	-	TRBD2	TRBJ2-7	CASGLAGVEQYF	TGTGCCAGCGGTTTGGCGGGAGTTGAGCAGTACTTC
TRBV2	many	-	TRBJ2-7	CASSEAPDGTYEQYF	TGTGCCAGCAGTGAAGCCCCCGACGGAACCTACGAGCAGTACTTC
TRBV29-1	few	-	TRBJ2-1	CSVAVAQRDNEQFF	TGCAGCGTTGCTGTGGCCCAGCGCGACAATGAGCAGTTCTTC
TRBV20-1	-	-	TRBJ1-1	CSATKKGERTEAFF	TGCAGTGCTACAAAGAAAGGGGAGCGGACTGAAGCTTTCTTT
TRBV5-5	-	TRBD1	TRBJ1-4	CASSLTGVREKLFF	TGTGCCAGCAGCTTAACAGGGGTTCGGGAAAAACTGTTTTTT
TRBV7-9	-	TRBD1	TRBJ1-4	CASNDQTGGNEKLFF	TGTGCCAGCAACGACCAGACAGGGGGTAATGAAAAACTGTTTTTT
TRBV3-1	-	-	TRBJ2-5	CASSQGSGLWETQYF	TGTGCCAGCAGCCAAGGCAGCGGCCTTTGGGAGACCCAGTACTTC
TRBV4-3	few	-	TRBJ2-7	CASSQAGHPGEQYF	TGCGCCAGCAGCCAAGCGGGACATCCCGGGGAGCAGTACTTC
TRBV29-1	many	-	TRBJ2-5	CSVRNRAAQETQYF	TGCAGCGTTCGTAATCGGGCGGCGCAAGAGACCCAGTACTTC
TRBV5-1	-	TRBD2	TRBJ2-2	CASSLVASGSANTGELFF	TGCGCCAGCAGCTTGGTGGCTAGCGGGAGTGCGAACACCGGGGAGCTGTTTTTT
TRBV11-2	-	TRBD1	TRBJ2-5	CASSGTESQETQYF	TGTGCCAGCAGCGGGACAGAGTCCCAAGAGACCCAGTACTTC
TRBV7-3	few	-	TRBJ2-1	CASSLTRTSSYNEQFF	TGTGCCAGCAGCTTAACGCGGACGAGCTCCTACAATGAGCAGTTCTTC
TRBV7-9	-	-	TRBJ2-1	CASSPSENEQFF	TGTGCCAGCAGCCCCAGCGAGAATGAGCAGTTCTTC
TRBV7-8	-	-	TRBJ2-6	CASSLVRAFWGSGANVLTF	TGTGCCAGCAGCTTAGTTCGGGCCTTTTGGGGCTCTGGGGCCAACGTCCTGACTTTC
TRBV7-2	many	-	TRBJ2-5	CASSTEVVYRQETQYF	TGTGCCAGCAGCACAGAGGTAGTCTATAGGCAAGAGACCCAGTACTTC
TRBV20-1	few	TRBD2	TRBJ2-7	CSARAPDGGAYEQYF	TGCAGTGCTAGAGCCCCGGATGGGGGGGCCTACGAGCAGTACTTC
TRBV28	-	-	TRBJ2-4	CASSLWERGLDIQYF	TGTGCCAGCAGCTTATGGGAGAGGGGCTTAGACATTCAGTACTTC
TRBV4-1	-	-	TRBJ2-4	CASSQEGAKNIQYF	TGCGCCAGCAGCCAAGAGGGGGCCAAAAACATTCAGTACTTC
TRBV11-3	-	-	TRBJ2-1	CASSLDFGGAEFF	TGTGCCAGCAGCTTAGATTTTGGGGGCGCGGAGTTCTTC
TRBV20-1	-	-	TRBJ1-3	CSASTLAATIYF	TGCAGTGCGAGCACCCTAGCCGCCACCATATATTTT
TRBV6-5	few	-	TRBJ2-1	CASSYGDEQFF	TGTGCCAGCAGTTACGGGGATGAGCAGTTCTTC
TRBV18	few	-	TRBJ2-7	CASSSSWGKYEQYF	TGTGCCAGCTCATCATCTTGGGGAAAATACGAGCAGTACTTC
TRBV12-3/TRBV12-4	few	-	TRBJ2-1	CASRQGGAKNEQFF	TGTGCCAGCAGGCAAGGGGGGGCCAAGAATGAGCAGTTCTTC
TRBV7-6	-	TRBD2	TRBJ2-2	CASSLEGGTSAPANTGELFF	TGTGCCAGCAGCTTAGAGGGGGGGACTAGCGCGCCCGCGAACACCGGGGAGCTGTTTTTT
TRBV2	few	TRBD2	TRBJ2-7	CASRPGTSGTYEQYF	TGTGCCAGCAGACCTGGGACTAGCGGGACCTACGAGCAGTACTTC
TRBV4-1	-	-	TRBJ2-4	CASSQTGPQYF	TGCGCCAGCAGCCAAACAGGGCCTCAGTACTTC